This TCR beta chain came from a study of T cell repertoires in cytomegalovirus infection. TCRdb recomputed calls from the reads with MiXCR, one row per CDR3 protein. This repertoire shows hundreds of thousands of distinct CDR3 sequences, roughly a third found once; its top ten account for about 18%. CDR3 length: 14 amino acids. Germline lookup yields CDR1 SGHTA and CDR2 FQGNSA. In the case of this clonotype: The antigen is unknown. A read error may explain this, as a much larger clone is one base away.

The specimen comprised cultured PBMCs, sampled from culture after CMV antigen stimulation. This TCR came from a human donor in good health (CMV status not recorded). Some clones in this sample may be carry-over from other donors' samples. This chain joins TRBV7-2 and TRBJ1-1; D gene ambiguous. The CDR3 loop is CASSLRVGNTEAVF. The CDR3 DNA reads as TGTGCCAGCAGCTTACGGGTGGGGAACACTGAAGCTGTCTTT.